The 10 T cell receptor beta chains in this list originate from one sample, sequenced in a study of T-cell reconstitution after alpha-beta-depleted transplantation in children. Unique molecular identifiers tagged the TCRbeta library. TCRdb passed the PCR reads through MiXCR, listing each CDR3 protein once. The data hold some 200,000 distinct CDR3 sequences, with 7.5% to 9.5% observed a single time. Specimen: PBMCs, mostly from graft donor cells, collected 360 days after TCRalphabeta/CD19-depleted stem cell transplant. The receptors were sampled from a male patient between 2 and 10 years old who had a stem cell transplant for acute myeloid leukemia, so the T cells may come from the graft donor.

This clonotype occurred a few times. The J gene is TRBJ2-7, the V gene TRBV20-1, with D perhaps TRBD2 (5 bases). There are 12 residues in the CDR3. CDR1 and CDR2 from the germline V gene are DFQATT and SNEGSKA (reference sequence). V shed 7 bases and J shed 2 bases, with 12 bases lying between them. Here the CDR3 reads CSGMDSAYEQYF. CDR3 in DNA: TGCAGTGGCATGGACTCTGCCTACGAGCAGTACTTC.

Many counts were recorded for this clonotype. This chain links TRBV9 with TRBJ1-2; 7 bases align to TRBD1. V lost 2 bases to trimming and J lost 6 bases; unmatched junction nucleotides: 7. The V gene's germline CDR1 is SGDLS and CDR2 YYNGEE. The length of the CDR3 is 14 residues. The CDR3 protein is CASSVNRQGDGYTF. CDR3 nucleotides: TGTGCCAGCAGCGTTAACAGACAGGGAGATGGCTACACCTTC.

This clonotype has ten or more counts. The CDR3 nucleotides read TGCGCCAGCAGCTTGTACTCCGGGGCTGGTGAGACCCAGTACTTC. Protein: CASSLYSGAGETQYF. V is TRBV5-1 and J is TRBJ2-5; D is perhaps TRBD1 or TRBD2 (5 bases each). The V gene's germline CDR1 is SGHRS and CDR2 YFSETQ. Trimming took 1 base from V and 5 from J, leaving 15 bases between them. This CDR3 comprises 15 residues.

In this sample, this clonotype turned up many times. The chain links TRBV5-1 to TRBJ1-2, with unresolved D. CDR1 and CDR2 from the germline V gene are SGHRS and YFSETQ. V dropped 0 bases and J dropped 1 base, with 4 bases sitting between them. This CDR3 comprises 13 residues. CDR3 in DNA: TGCGCCAGCAGCTTGGCCGGTAACTATGGCTACACCTTC. Translating it yields CASSLAGNYGYTF.

The chain uses TRBV10-2 and TRBJ1-5, with 9 bases identical to TRBD1. Germline-derived CDR1 and CDR2 are WSHSY and SAAADI. The CDR3 totals 16 residues. J was trimmed by 1 base and V by 3 bases; bases with no gene match: 4. Here the CDR3 DNA reads TGCGCCAGCAGTGACTCCGGGACAGGGAGCAATCAGCCCCAGCATTTT. This gives the protein CASSDSGTGSNQPQHF.

The V call is TRBV7-6, the J call TRBJ1-3; possible D gene TRBD1, 5 bases. Germline CDR1 reads SGHVS; CDR2 reads FNYEAQ. Trimming removed 2 bases from V and 5 bases from J, with 10 bases in between. The CDR3 is 14 amino acids. The CDR3 is CASSLSGTRNTIYF. The CDR3 bases are TGTGCCAGCAGCTTATCGGGGACTAGAAACACCATATATTTT.

This clonotype was found a few times. The gene calls are TRBV29-1 and TRBJ1-1; D remains ambiguous. Germline loops: CDR1 SQVTM, CDR2 ANQGSEA. With 5 bases removed from V and 1 base from J, the gap between germline ends came to 5 bases. This CDR3 region has 11 residues. CDR3 protein: CSVRTNTEAFF. Written as DNA, the CDR3 is TGCAGCGTTAGGACGAACACTGAAGCTTTCTTT. The full variable domain, in which reference TRBV29-1 and TRBJ1-1 provide the parts outside the CDR3, is SAVISQKPSRDICQRGTSLTIQCQVDSQVTMMFWYRQQPGQSLTLIATANQGSEATYESGFVIDKFPISRPNLTFSTLTVSNMSPEDSSIYLCSVRTNTEAFFGQGTRLTVV.

This clonotype occurred a few times. This chain joins TRBV10-3 and TRBJ2-2; a weak D match, TRBD2 (6 bases). The germline gives CDR1 ENHRY, CDR2 SYGVKD. The CDR3 loop spans 12 amino acids. V was cut by 10 bases and J by 7 bases, with 13 bases left in between. As DNA, the CDR3 is TGTGCCACCCGACTAGGAGACGGGGAGCTGTTTTTT. Translated: CATRLGDGELFF.

V is TRBV6-1 and J is TRBJ1-2; possible D gene TRBD1, 5 bases. The CDR3 covers 12 residues. The ends were cut back, 11 bases at V and 3 bases at J, with 13 bases in the middle. Germline CDR1 and CDR2: MNHNS and SASEGT. CDR3: CAGLGAHYGYTF. The CDR3 DNA follows: TGTGCCGGGCTAGGGGCACACTATGGCTACACCTTC.

On this clonotype: A read error may account for a junction end that differs from germline. The J gene is TRBJ2-5, the V gene TRBV7-7; D may correspond to TRBD1 or TRBD2 (5 bases each). The CDR3 totals 14 residues. Germline lookup yields CDR1 SSHAT and CDR2 FNYEAQ (reference sequence). CDR3 sequence (DNA): TGTGCTAGCAGTGATCGTGGGGCGGGAGAGACCCAGTACTTC. It codes for CASSDRGAGETQYF.